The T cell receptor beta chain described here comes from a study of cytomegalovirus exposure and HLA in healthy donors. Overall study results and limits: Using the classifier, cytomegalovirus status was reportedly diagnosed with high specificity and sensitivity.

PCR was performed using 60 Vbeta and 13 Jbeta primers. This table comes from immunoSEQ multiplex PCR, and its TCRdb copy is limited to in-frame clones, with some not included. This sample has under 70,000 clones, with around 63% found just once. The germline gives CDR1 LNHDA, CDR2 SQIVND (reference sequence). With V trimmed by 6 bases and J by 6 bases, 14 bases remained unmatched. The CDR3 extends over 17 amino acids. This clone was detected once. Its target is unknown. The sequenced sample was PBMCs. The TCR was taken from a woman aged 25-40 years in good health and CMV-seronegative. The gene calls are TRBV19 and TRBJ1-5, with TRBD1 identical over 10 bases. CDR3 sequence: CASSRNPPRTGGQPQHF. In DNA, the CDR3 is TGTGCCAGTAGCCGGAATCCCCCAAGGACAGGGGGTCAGCCCCAGCATTTT.